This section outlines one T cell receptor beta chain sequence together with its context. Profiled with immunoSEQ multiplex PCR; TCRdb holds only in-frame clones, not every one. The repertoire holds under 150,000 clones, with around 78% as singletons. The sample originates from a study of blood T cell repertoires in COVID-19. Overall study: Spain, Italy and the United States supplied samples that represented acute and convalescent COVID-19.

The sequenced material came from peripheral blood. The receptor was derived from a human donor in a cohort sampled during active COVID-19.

In DNA form, the CDR3 reads TGTGCCAGTAGTTTGGGGAGGGGTCGCACTGAAGCTTTCTTT. The encoded protein is CASSLGRGRTEAFF. The chain employs TRBV19 and TRBJ1-1, with D tentatively TRBD1 (5 bases). V dropped 5 bases and J dropped 4 bases, with 14 bases sitting between them. Germline V gives CDR1 LNHDA, CDR2 SQIVND (reference sequence). This CDR3 is built from 14 residues.